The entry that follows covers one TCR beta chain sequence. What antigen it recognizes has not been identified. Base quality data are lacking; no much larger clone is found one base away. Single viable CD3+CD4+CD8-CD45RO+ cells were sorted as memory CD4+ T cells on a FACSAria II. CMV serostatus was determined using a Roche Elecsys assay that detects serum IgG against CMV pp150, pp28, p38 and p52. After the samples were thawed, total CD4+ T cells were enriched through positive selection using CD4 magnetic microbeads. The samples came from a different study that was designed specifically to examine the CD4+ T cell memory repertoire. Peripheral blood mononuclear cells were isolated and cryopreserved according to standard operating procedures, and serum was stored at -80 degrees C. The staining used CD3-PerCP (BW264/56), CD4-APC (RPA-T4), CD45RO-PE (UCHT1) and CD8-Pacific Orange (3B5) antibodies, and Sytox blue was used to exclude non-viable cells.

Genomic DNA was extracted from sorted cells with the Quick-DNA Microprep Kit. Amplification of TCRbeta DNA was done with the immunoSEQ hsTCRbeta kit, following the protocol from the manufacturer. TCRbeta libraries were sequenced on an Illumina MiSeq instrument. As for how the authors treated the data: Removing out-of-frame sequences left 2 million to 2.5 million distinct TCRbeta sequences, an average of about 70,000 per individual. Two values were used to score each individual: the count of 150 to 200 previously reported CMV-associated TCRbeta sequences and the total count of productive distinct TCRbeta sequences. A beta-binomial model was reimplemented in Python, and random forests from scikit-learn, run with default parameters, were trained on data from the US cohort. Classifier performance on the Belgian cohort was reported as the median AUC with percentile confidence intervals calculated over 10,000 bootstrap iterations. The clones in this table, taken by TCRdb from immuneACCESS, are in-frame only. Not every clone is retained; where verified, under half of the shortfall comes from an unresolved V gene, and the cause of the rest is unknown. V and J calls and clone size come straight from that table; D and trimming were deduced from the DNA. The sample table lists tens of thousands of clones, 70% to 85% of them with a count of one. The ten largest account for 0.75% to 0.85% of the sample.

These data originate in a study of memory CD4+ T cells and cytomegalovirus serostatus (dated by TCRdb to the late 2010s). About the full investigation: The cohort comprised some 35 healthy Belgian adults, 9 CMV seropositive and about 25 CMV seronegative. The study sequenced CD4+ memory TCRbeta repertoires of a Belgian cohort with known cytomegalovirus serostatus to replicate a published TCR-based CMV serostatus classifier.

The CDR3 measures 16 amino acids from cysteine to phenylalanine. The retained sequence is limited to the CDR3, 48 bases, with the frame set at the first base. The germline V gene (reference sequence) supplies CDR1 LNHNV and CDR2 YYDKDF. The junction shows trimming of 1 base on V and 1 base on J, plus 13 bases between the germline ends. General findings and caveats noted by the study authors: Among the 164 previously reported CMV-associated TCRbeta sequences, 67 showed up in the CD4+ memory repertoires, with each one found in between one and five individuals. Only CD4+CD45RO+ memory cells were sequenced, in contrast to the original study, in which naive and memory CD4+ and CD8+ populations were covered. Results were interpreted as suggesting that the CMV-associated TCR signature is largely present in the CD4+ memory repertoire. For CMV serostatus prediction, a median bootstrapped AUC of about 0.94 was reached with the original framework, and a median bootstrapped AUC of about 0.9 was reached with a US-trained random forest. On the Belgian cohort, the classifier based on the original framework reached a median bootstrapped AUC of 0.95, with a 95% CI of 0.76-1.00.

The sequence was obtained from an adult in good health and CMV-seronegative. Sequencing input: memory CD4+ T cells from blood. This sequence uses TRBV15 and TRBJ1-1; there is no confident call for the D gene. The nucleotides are TGTGCCACCAGCAGAGGGGTGGGCCGGGGGAACACTGAAGCTTTCTTT. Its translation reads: CATSRGVGRGNTEAFF.